The source of this T cell receptor (beta chain) is a study of beta chain features in type 1 diabetes. Study-level results: Cells that show high TCR expression could be over-represented by cDNA sequencing.

Reverse transcribing all isolated RNA meant expressed TCRB transcripts were sequenced. Assay: immunoSEQ multiplex PCR; the TCRdb copy retains only in-frame clones and omits some. Among 430,000 or so clones listed, about an eighth were seen once. Germline lookup yields CDR1 MGHRA and CDR2 YSYEKL. V shed 0 bases and J shed 3 bases, with 17 bases lying between them. This CDR3 comprises 17 residues. This clone showed up just a few times. Its target is unknown. The J gene is TRBJ1-2, the V gene TRBV4-1; the D gene is possibly TRBD1 (6 bases). The source material was naive CD4+ T cells from blood. The TCR sequence derives from a woman in her late teens or twenties in good health. CDR3 bases: TGCGCCAGCAGCCAAGATCCGTCATCGCAGGGGTACTATGGCTACACCTTC. Translation gives CASSQDPSSQGYYGYTF.